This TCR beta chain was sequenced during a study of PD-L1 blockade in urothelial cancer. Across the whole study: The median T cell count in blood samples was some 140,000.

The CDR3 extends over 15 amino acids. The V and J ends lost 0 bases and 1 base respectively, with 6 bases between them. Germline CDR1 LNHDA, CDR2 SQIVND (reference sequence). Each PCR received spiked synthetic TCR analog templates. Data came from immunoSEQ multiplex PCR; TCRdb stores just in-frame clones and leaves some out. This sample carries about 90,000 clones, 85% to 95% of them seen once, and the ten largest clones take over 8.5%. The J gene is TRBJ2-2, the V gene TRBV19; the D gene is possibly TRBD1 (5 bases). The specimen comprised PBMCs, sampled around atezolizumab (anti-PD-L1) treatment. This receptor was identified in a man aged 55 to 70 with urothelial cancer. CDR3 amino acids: CASSIDQGNTGELFF. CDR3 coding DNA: TGTGCCAGTAGTATAGATCAGGGGAACACCGGGGAGCTGTTTTTT.